This T cell receptor beta chain was observed in a study of vaccination and CD4 T cells after COVID-19. Study details: Median draw time for post-COVID samples was 95 to 110 days post-diagnosis (range 35 to 161). Overlapping spike pools from SARS-CoV-2 and HCoV-NL63, HCoV-OC43 and HCoV-229E served as culture stimuli.

With respect to this clonotype: The antigen is undetermined.

Treatment here: approximately 11-day PBMC culture with coronavirus spike peptide pools or control peptides (ViraFEST assay). Expanded clonotypes were found by TCR sequencing after peptide-pool stimulation (ViraFEST). CD4+ T cells that had been cultured provided DNA sequenced with the Oncomine TCR Beta short-read assay. TCRdb re-analysed the PCR reads in MiXCR, keeping a single row per CDR3 protein. The sample includes about 16,000 distinct CDR3 sequences, nearly 55% of them seen just once. V lost 6 bases and J lost 9, with 15 bases in between. This CDR3 spans 13 amino acids. The gene calls are TRBV12-3 or TRBV12-4 and TRBJ2-1; maybe TRBD1 (6 bases). The sequences come from CD4+ T cells from blood, cultured in vitro, collected before SARS-CoV-2 vaccination. The receptor comes from a human donor who had recovered from COVID-19. The CDR3 nucleotides read TGTGCCAGCAGGGGGACAACGTGGGGTGAGCAGTTCTTC. Protein product: CASRGTTWGEQFF.